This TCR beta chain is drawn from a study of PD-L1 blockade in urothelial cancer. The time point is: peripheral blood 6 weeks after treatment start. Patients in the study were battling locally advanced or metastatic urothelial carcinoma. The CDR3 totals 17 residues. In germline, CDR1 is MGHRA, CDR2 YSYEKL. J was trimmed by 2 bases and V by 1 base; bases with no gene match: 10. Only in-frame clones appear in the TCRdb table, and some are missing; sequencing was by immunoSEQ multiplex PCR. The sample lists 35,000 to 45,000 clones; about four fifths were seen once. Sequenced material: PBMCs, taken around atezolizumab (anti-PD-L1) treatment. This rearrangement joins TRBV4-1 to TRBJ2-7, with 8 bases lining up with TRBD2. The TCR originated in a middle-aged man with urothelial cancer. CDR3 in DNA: TGCGCCAGCAGCCAAGTAGGTCGGGCGGGAGGAACCTACGAGCAGTACTTC. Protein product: CASSQVGRAGGTYEQYF.